This T cell receptor beta chain was identified in a study of identical twins. This CDR3 contains 15 residues. Germline CDR1 and CDR2: SQVTM and ANQGSEA. V was pared by 2 bases and J by 3 bases, with 9 bases of the junction left unmatched. MiXCR was run by TCRdb on the 5' RACE reads, yielding one entry per CDR3 protein. The sample holds about 790,000 distinct CDR3 sequences, 15% to 20% seen once. The table lists this clonotype with a few counts. These data were likewise used in another study, on T cells expressing NK-cell markers.

Sequenced material: PBMCs. The chain recombines TRBV29-1 with TRBJ2-7, with TRBD2 matching over 8 bases. The TCR comes from a woman under 30 in good health. CDR3 DNA: TGCAGCGTTGAAAGCGGGACTAGTGAAGACTACGAGCAGTACTTC. It codes for CSVESGTSEDYEQYF.